This T cell receptor beta chain was found in a study of T cell changes during pregnancy in multiple sclerosis. The repertoire was sequenced with immunoSEQ multiplex PCR; TCRdb's copy has only in-frame clones and lacks some. The table lists about 33,000 clones, about nine tenths of them singletons. Germline V lookup: CDR1 MGHRA, CDR2 YSYEKL. CDR3 size: 18 residues. The ends lost 5 bases at V and 0 bases at J; junction bases unmatched: 10. The sequences come from CD4+ T cells from peripheral blood mononuclear cells, collected in the third trimester of pregnancy. V gene TRBV4-1 combines with J gene TRBJ1-6; 7 nucleotides match TRBD1. This TCR derives from a female donor in good health, enrolled as a control in a pregnancy study. CDR3 DNA: TGCGCCAGCAGCAAGGGGGCTACCAGGAGCTCCTATAATTCACCCCTCCACTTT. This gives the protein CASSKGATRSSYNSPLHF.